Below are 21 T cell receptor beta chains sequenced from a single sample in a study of cytomegalovirus exposure and HLA in healthy donors. Vbeta (60) and Jbeta (13) primers were used in the PCR. Produced via immunoSEQ multiplex PCR; TCRdb's table is partial and in-frame only. The sample has fewer than 200,000 clones, 60% to 80% seen once. Sequenced material: PBMCs. The receptors originated from a man aged 25-40 years in good health and CMV-seropositive.

The chain links TRBV4-1 to TRBJ2-3, with D possibly TRBD1 on 5 matching bases. Trimming removed 7 bases from V and 6 bases from J, with 8 bases in between. CDR1 is MGHRA, CDR2 YSYEKL, per germline. The CDR3 length is 11 residues. CDR3 coding DNA: TGCGCCAGCACAGGGTTGGATACGCAGTATTTT. Its translation is CASTGLDTQYF.

This clone appeared a single time. The chain joins TRBV10-2 to TRBJ2-4; D gene unclear. Germline CDR1 and CDR2: WSHSY and SAAADI. Trimming left V 3 bases short and J 4 bases short, with 7 bases between. The CDR3 has 13 amino acids. This CDR3 reads CASSDIGKNIQYF. In nucleotides, the CDR3 is TGCGCCAGCAGTGATATCGGGAAAAACATTCAGTACTTC.

This clone turned up a few times. The chain links TRBV28 to TRBJ1-3; 7 bases agree with TRBD1. The CDR3 is 15 residues long. CDR1 MDHEN and CDR2 SYDVKM come from the germline V gene. With V trimmed by 6 bases and J by 5 bases, 10 bases remained unmatched. CDR3 sequence reads: CASRQTGFRRNTIYF. CDR3 sequence (DNA): TGTGCCAGCAGACAGACAGGGTTCCGACGAAACACCATATATTTT.

The genes are TRBV10-1 and TRBJ2-7; D is perhaps TRBD1 (6 bases). CDR3 length: 14 amino acids. From germline, CDR1 is WNHNN and CDR2 SYGVQD (reference sequence). V shed 8 bases and J shed 6 bases, with 20 bases lying between them. The DNA for the CDR3 is TGCGCCAGCGGTGGGTCCCAGGGGAATTTCGAGCAGTACTTC. Its translation: CASGGSQGNFEQYF.

The chain uses TRBV5-4 and TRBJ2-3; TRBD1 agrees at 9 bases. J gave up 6 bases and V 4 bases, and 6 bases lay outside the gene matches. Germline V gives CDR1 SGHNT, CDR2 YYREEE (reference sequence). CDR3 length: 14 amino acids. The CDR3 DNA reads TGTGCCAGCAGCCTGGGACAGGGAGAGGATACGCAGTATTTT. It is translated as CASSLGQGEDTQYF.

CDR3 residues: CASSPYSEGQLAVSPGNTIYF. The CDR3 DNA reads as TGCGCCAGCAGCCCATATTCTGAGGGACAGCTGGCCGTTAGCCCTGGAAACACCATATATTTT. The rearrangement uses TRBV4-1 and TRBJ1-3; 7 bases map to TRBD1. Losses at the gene ends were 4 bases for V and 2 bases for J; bases not matched to a gene: 23. CDR3 length equals 21 residues. The germline CDR1 and CDR2 sequences are MGHRA and YSYEKL.

V and J are TRBV4-1 and TRBJ1-5; unclear D gene. The V and J ends lost 1 base and 0 bases respectively, with 7 bases between them. The CDR3 has 15 amino acids. CDR1 MGHRA and CDR2 YSYEKL come from the germline V gene. CDR3 coding DNA: TGCGCCAGCAGCCAAGGCAGGAATAGCAATCAGCCCCAGCATTTT. The encoded protein is CASSQGRNSNQPQHF.

This rearrangement joins TRBV7-9 to TRBJ2-7; D perhaps matches TRBD1 (6 bases). The V gene lost 5 bases and the J gene lost 2 bases, with 13 bases spanning the gap. The CDR3 contains 14 residues. Germline CDR1 and CDR2: SEHNR and FQNEAQ (reference sequence). The CDR3 loop is CASSPDPGAYEQYF. CDR3 coding DNA: TGTGCCAGCAGCCCAGACCCAGGGGCCTACGAGCAGTACTTC.

The chain uses TRBV27 and TRBJ2-7; TRBD1 matches at 12 bases. Germline assignment: CDR1 MNHEY and CDR2 SMNVEV (reference sequence). The V segment lost 4 bases and the J segment 5 bases; nucleotides outside the gene matches: 3. The CDR3 is made up of 14 amino acids. The CDR3 bases are TGTGCCAGCAGTTCGGGACAGGGGGCGGACGAGCAGTACTTC. Protein sequence: CASSSGQGADEQYF.

This chain links TRBV25-1 with TRBJ2-1; weak D call: TRBD1 (8 bases). This CDR3 is built from 15 residues. With 8 bases removed from V and 5 bases from J, the gap between germline ends came to 19 bases. The V gene's germline CDR1 is MGHDK and CDR2 SYGVNS. The CDR3 DNA reads TGTGCCAGCCCGAAACAGGGGGGGCTAAACAATGAGCAGTTCTTC. It encodes CASPKQGGLNNEQFF.

This clone came up once. This rearrangement joins TRBV2 to TRBJ2-2, with a possible D match to TRBD1 (5 bases). Germline V gene sequence: CDR1 SNHLY, CDR2 FYNNEI. The V end lost 7 bases, the J end lost 7 bases, and 13 bases lay between the germline ends. The CDR3 totals 13 residues. CDR3 protein: CASTGVGHGELFF. The CDR3 DNA is TGTGCCAGCACAGGAGTGGGGCACGGGGAGCTGTTTTTT.

The chain carries TRBV7-2 and TRBJ1-3; TRBD1 matches at 9 bases. This CDR3 has 15 amino acids. Looked up from germline, CDR1 is SGHTA and CDR2 is FQGNSA. Trimming removed 5 bases from V and 4 bases from J; junction bases left unmatched: 6. CDR3 loop: CASSPQGAPGNTIYF. The CDR3 nucleotides read TGTGCCAGCAGCCCACAGGGGGCGCCCGGAAACACCATATATTTT.

This clone was detected a few times. The CDR3 nucleotides read TGTGCCAGCAGTGAAAGGCCCGGGCAGGGCCATAATGAAAAACTGTTTTTT. It specifies CASSERPGQGHNEKLFF. The J gene is TRBJ1-4, the V gene TRBV6-1, with D maybe TRBD1 (5 bases). The CDR3 is 17 amino acids. From germline, CDR1 is MNHNS and CDR2 SASEGT. Trimming took 2 bases from V and 4 from J, leaving 17 bases between them.

Written as DNA, the CDR3 is TGTGCCAGCAGCGTAGCTACGAGGTTACAAGATACGCAGTATTTT. It codes for CASSVATRLQDTQYF. The J gene is TRBJ2-3, the V gene TRBV9; D remains unclear. The CDR3 is 15 residues long. The V end lost 0 bases, the J end lost 5 bases, and 13 bases lay between the germline ends. CDR1 and CDR2 (germline): SGDLS, YYNGEE.

The rearrangement uses TRBV19 and TRBJ2-7; 10 nucleotides align to TRBD1. The CDR3 contains 14 residues. Per germline, CDR1 LNHDA and CDR2 SQIVND (reference sequence). J was trimmed by 6 bases and V by 4 bases; bases with no gene match: 6. The DNA of the CDR3 is TGTGCCAGTAGTAACCGGGACAGGGGTCCCGAGCAGTACTTC. It encodes CASSNRDRGPEQYF.

The genes are TRBV5-1 and TRBJ2-7; 10 nucleotides align to TRBD2. CDR3 length: 17 residues. Germline V gene lookup returns CDR1 SGHRS and CDR2 YFSETQ. V lost 1 base to trimming and J lost 5 bases; unmatched junction nucleotides: 12. The CDR3 DNA sequence: TGCGCCAGCAGCTTGTTGGCGAGCGGGGGGGCCGTAGACGAGCAGTACTTC. Translation: CASSLLASGGAVDEQYF.

This clone was counted a single time. The genes are TRBV5-1 and TRBJ2-7, with a possible D match to TRBD2 (6 bases). The CDR3 totals 15 residues. Deletions cut 4 bases from V and 0 bases from J, with 14 bases between. Per germline, CDR1 SGHRS and CDR2 YFSETQ. Written as DNA, the CDR3 is TGCGCCAGCAGCCCGGGGGACGGTAGCTCCTACGAGCAGTACTTC. Encoded protein: CASSPGDGSSYEQYF.

The rearrangement uses TRBV7-9 and TRBJ2-2; D is possibly TRBD2 (6 bases). The length of the CDR3 is 14 residues. Germline values: CDR1 SEHNR, CDR2 FQNEAQ (reference sequence). V was clipped by 3 bases and J by 4 bases, with 9 bases between them. CDR3 loop: CASSLGGVTGELFF. The CDR3 DNA follows: TGTGCCAGCAGCTTGGGCGGGGTCACCGGGGAGCTGTTTTTT.

As concerns this clone: Other DNA sequences from this sample encode an identical CDR3 as well. The chain recombines TRBV7-9 with TRBJ1-2; maybe TRBD1 (5 bases). Trimming took off 4 bases at V and 2 bases at J, with 8 bases between the two ends. This CDR3 contains 13 residues. CDR1 SEHNR and CDR2 FQNEAQ come from the germline V gene (reference sequence). Here the CDR3 reads CASSSTVNYGYTF. The CDR3 DNA sequence: TGTGCCAGCAGCTCGACAGTAAACTATGGCTACACCTTC.

The CDR3 DNA reads as TGTGCCAGCAGGCGGTGGGGGGCCTACAATGAGCAGTTCTTC. Protein product: CASRRWGAYNEQFF. This chain connects TRBV13 to TRBJ2-1; TRBD2 might be the D (6 bases). Trimming removed 6 bases from V and 2 bases from J, with 11 bases in between. CDR3 length: 14 amino acids. Germline CDR1 is PRHDT and CDR2 is FYEKMQ (reference sequence).

The genes are TRBV25-1 and TRBJ2-3; the match to TRBD2 covers 8 bases. Germline CDR1 and CDR2: MGHDK and SYGVNS. The length of the CDR3 is 15 residues. J was trimmed by 5 bases and V by 2 bases; bases with no gene match: 6. The CDR3 region has the DNA TGTGCCAGCAGTGAAGTCGGGGGGGCCGGAGATACGCAGTATTTT. This gives the protein CASSEVGGAGDTQYF.